This TCR beta chain was recorded in a study of shared clonotypes between healthy human individuals. Study in general: Contributing individuals were a couple of females and a few males aged 18 to 49.

Germline V gene sequence: CDR1 SGHNT, CDR2 YYREEE (reference sequence). This CDR3 has 14 amino acids. The trim removed 2 bases at V and 2 bases at J, leaving 0 bases unmatched. Method: immunoSEQ multiplex PCR; TCRdb's copy keeps in-frame clones and lacks some. Among some 1,100,000 clones listed, 75% to 85% were seen once. The sample was memory CD4+ T cells from PBMCs. This sample's subset: CD45RA-negative fraction. The J gene is TRBJ2-5, the V gene TRBV5-4; 10 bases match TRBD2. This clonotype originated in a man between 18 and 29 years old in good health. Some clones in this sample may be carry-over from other donors' samples. The CDR3 nucleotides read TGTGCCAGCAGCTTACTAGCGGGACAAGAGACCCAGTACTTC. Encoded protein: CASSLLAGQETQYF.